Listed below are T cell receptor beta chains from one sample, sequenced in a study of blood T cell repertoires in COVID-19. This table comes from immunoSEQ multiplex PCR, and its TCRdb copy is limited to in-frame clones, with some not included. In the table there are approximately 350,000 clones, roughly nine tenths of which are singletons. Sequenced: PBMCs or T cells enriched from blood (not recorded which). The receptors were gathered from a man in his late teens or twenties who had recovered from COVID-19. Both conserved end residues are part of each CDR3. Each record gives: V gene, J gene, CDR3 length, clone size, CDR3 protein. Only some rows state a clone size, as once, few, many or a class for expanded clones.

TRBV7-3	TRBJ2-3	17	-	CASSLGARGTSTDTQYF
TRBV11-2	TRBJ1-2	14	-	CASSLVVMTSRDTF
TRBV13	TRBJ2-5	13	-	CASSLIQDETQYF
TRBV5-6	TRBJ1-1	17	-	CASSSTQRRRMNTEAFF
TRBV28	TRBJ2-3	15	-	CASSLAGGSTDTQYF
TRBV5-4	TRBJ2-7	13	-	CASSLGQGVEQYF
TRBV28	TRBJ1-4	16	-	CASSLRGTGEDEKLFF
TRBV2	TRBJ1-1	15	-	CASSAPRETNTEAFF
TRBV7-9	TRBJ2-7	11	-	CASSFSDEQYF
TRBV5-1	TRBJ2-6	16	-	CASSSGQGLGANVLTF
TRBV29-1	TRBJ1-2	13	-	CSVGPTGTHGYTF
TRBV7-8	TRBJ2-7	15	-	CASSLRGQKSYEQYF
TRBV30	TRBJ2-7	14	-	CAWSAGLMGHEQYF
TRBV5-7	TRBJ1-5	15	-	CASSSDRASNQPQHF
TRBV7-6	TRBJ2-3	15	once	CASSFARGSRNTQYF
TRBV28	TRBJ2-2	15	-	CASSFSGVNTGELFF
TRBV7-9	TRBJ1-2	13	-	CASSPTETYGYTF
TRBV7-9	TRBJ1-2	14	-	CASSRDSSLRGYTF
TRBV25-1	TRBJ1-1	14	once	CASSEPGRGTEAFF
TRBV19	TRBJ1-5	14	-	CASSEGTANQPQHF
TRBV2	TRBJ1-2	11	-	CASGLGYGYTF
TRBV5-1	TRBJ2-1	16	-	CASSLGPSGTNNEQFF
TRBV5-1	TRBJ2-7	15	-	CASSLEGDRGDEQYF
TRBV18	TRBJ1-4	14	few	CASSPRQGDEKLFF
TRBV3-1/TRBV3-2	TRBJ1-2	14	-	CASSQDTLNYGYTF
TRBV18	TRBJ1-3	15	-	CASSPGDVSGNTIYF
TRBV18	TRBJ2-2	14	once	CASSPSPGAGELFF
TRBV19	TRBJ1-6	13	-	CATNPQGNSPLHF
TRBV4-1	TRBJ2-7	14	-	CASSQARGVYEQYF
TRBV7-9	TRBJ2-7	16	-	CASSFPSSGTGEKQYF
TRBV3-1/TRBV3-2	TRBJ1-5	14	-	CASSQTGTNQPQHF
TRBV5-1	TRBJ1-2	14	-	CASSVRQGLYGYTF
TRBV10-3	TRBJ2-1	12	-	CAISDIRGEQFF
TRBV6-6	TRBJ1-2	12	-	CASSPGTHGYTF
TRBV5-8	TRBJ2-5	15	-	CASSLGGVVGETQYF
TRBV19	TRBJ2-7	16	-	CASSIPGGPTDYEQYF
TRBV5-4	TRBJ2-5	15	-	CASSLLADRGETQYF
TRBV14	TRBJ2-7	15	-	CASSQVSGGPYEQYF
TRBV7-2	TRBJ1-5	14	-	CASSIDRGNQPQHF
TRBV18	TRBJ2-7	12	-	CASSWGQYEQYF
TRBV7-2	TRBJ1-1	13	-	CASSIDRAREAFF
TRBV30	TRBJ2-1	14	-	CAWRGGWIDNEQFF
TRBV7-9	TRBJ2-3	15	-	CASSSKRGSTDTQYF
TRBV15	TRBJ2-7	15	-	CATSRDDRFYYEQYF
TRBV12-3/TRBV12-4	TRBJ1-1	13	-	CASRFSPGTEAFF
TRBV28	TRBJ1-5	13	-	CASNPPGNQPQHF
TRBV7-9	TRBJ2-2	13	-	CASNFLALGELFF
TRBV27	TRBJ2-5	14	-	CASSVLSGQETQYF
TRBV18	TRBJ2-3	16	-	CASSVRLAGERGTQYF
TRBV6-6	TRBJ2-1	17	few	CASSRGLAASSYNEQFF
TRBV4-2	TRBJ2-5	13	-	CASSSQGQETQYF
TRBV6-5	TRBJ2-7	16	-	CASSYSRTGGSYEQYF
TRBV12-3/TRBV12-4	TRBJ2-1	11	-	CASSFRDKQFF
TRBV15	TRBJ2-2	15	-	CATSREAGNTGELFF
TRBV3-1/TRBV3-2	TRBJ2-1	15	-	CASSRGTSEWNEQFF